The rows below give T cell receptor beta chains drawn from one sample of a study of a mutant IDH1 vaccine in newly diagnosed glioma. Which antigens these TCRs recognize remains unknown. This table comes from immunoSEQ multiplex PCR, and its TCRdb copy is limited to in-frame clones, with some not included. The sample contains about 62,000 clones, around 83% of which appear only once. The sample was PBMCs, taken from a glioma patient whose treatment included an IDH1 peptide vaccine. These receptors were collected from a man younger than 40 with glioma. CDR3s include the opening cysteine and the closing phenylalanine or tryptophan. A D gene is named only where the DNA matches it firmly. Rows may omit the clone size; those that give it use once, few, many or a size class.

TRBV25-1	NA	TRBJ2-7	13	TRBD1	TGTGCCAGCAGTGAAGGACAGGCCTACGAGCAGTACTTC	CASSEGQAYEQYF
TRBV2	NA	TRBJ2-3	15	NA	TGTGCCAGCACTGAGGGACCCAGGGAAACAGATACGCAGTATTTT	CASTEGPRETDTQYF
TRBV30	few	TRBJ1-1	16	TRBD1	TGTGCCTGGACCACGGACAGGGTGAGGGGGGACACTGAAGCTTTCTTT	CAWTTDRVRGDTEAFF
TRBV9	once	TRBJ2-3	16	TRBD1	TGTGCCAGCAACGGACGGGGGACAGGGGTAACAGATACGCAGTATTTT	CASNGRGTGVTDTQYF
TRBV4-2	NA	TRBJ1-1	18	TRBD1	TGTGCCAGCAGCCCTACCATGGCTAACAGGGGATCGAACACTGAAGCTTTCTTT	CASSPTMANRGSNTEAFF
TRBV11-3	NA	TRBJ2-1	13	NA	TGTGCCAGCAGCTTCGGAGGATTCAATGAGCAGTTCTTC	CASSFGGFNEQFF
TRBV7-9	NA	TRBJ1-2	15	TRBD1	TGTGCCAGCAGCCCAACCGGGACAGGGGGCAGGGGCTACACCTTC	CASSPTGTGGRGYTF
TRBV7-9	NA	TRBJ2-2	16	NA	TGTGCCAGCAGCTCCTCCGGGATCTCGAACACCGGGGAGCTGTTTTTT	CASSSSGISNTGELFF
TRBV29-1	few	TRBJ1-1	12	NA	TGCAGCGGAAGTTACATGAACACTGAAGCTTTCTTT	CSGSYMNTEAFF
TRBV11-2	NA	TRBJ2-1	16	NA	TGTGCCAGCAGCTTAGATCTGCAGGGTTCCTACAATGAGCAGTTCTTC	CASSLDLQGSYNEQFF
TRBV2	few	TRBJ1-1	13	NA	TGTGCCAGCAGTGACAGCATGAACACTGAAGCTTTCTTT	CASSDSMNTEAFF
TRBV19	NA	TRBJ1-6	14	NA	TGTGCCAGTAGTATAGGTGGGGGAGGTTCACCCCTCCACTTT	CASSIGGGGSPLHF
TRBV6-5	NA	TRBJ1-1	14	NA	TGTGCCAGCAGTTACTCCCGAACCGCACCTGGAGCTTTCTTT	CASSYSRTAPGAFF
TRBV28	NA	TRBJ1-6	14	NA	TGTGCCAGCAGTCCCGCCACAGGACGGTCACCCCTCCACTTT	CASSPATGRSPLHF
TRBV30	NA	TRBJ1-6	14	NA	TGTGCCTGGATGAAAGGCCAGGAACGATCACCCCTCCACTTT	CAWMKGQERSPLHF
TRBV29-1	NA	TRBJ1-3	13	NA	TGCAGCGTCGAGACAGACTATCTGAGCACCATATATTTT	CSVETDYLSTIYF
TRBV6-6	NA	TRBJ1-6	15	NA	TGTGCCAGCACCCGGGACGTCTCCTATAATTCACCCCTCCACTTT	CASTRDVSYNSPLHF
TRBV5-1	few	TRBJ2-7	13	NA	TGCGCCAGCGGTGTCCGGGACAACTACGAGCAGTACTTC	CASGVRDNYEQYF
TRBV7-9	NA	TRBJ1-1	15	TRBD1	TGTGCCAGCAGCTTAGCCGACAGGGCGAACACTGAAGCTTTCTTT	CASSLADRANTEAFF
TRBV5-1	NA	TRBJ1-2	16	TRBD1	TGCGCCAGCAGCCGAGGGACAGGGACTTCTAACTATGGCTACACCTTC	CASSRGTGTSNYGYTF
TRBV10-1	NA	TRBJ2-1	16	TRBD2	TGCGCCAGCAGTCCCGGACTAGCGGTTATTTACAATGAGCAGTTCTTC	CASSPGLAVIYNEQFF
TRBV6-5	NA	TRBJ2-2	15	TRBD1	TGTGCCAGCAGTTCGCCAGACAGGGGGACCGGGGAGCTGTTTTTT	CASSSPDRGTGELFF
TRBV5-5	NA	TRBJ2-2	15	NA	TGTGCCAGCAGCGTGGGGGTAGGGAACACCGGGGAGCTGTTTTTT	CASSVGVGNTGELFF
TRBV28	NA	TRBJ1-4	18	TRBD1	TGTACCAGCAGTAGACTCAGGGGGCCCACCCTGGCTAATGAAAAACTGTTTTTT	CTSSRLRGPTLANEKLFF
TRBV11-3	NA	TRBJ2-6	19	TRBD1	TGTGCCAGCAGCTTAGGCCCCCCACAGGGGCTAGCTGGGGCCAACGTCCTGACTTTC	CASSLGPPQGLAGANVLTF
TRBV5-6	NA	TRBJ2-3	15	NA	TGTGCCAGCAGCTTTGGGAAAGGGTTCACAGATACGCAGTATTTT	CASSFGKGFTDTQYF
TRBV27	NA	TRBJ2-5	12	NA	TGTGCCAGCAGTTTCAGGGGACAGACCCAGTACTTC	CASSFRGQTQYF
TRBV2	NA	TRBJ2-7	13	NA	TGTGCCAGCAGCAGGGGTGGATCCTACGAGCAGTACTTC	CASSRGGSYEQYF
TRBV7-8	NA	TRBJ2-3	15	NA	TGTGCCAGCAGCCCCGGGGACATATGGGCAGATACGCAGTATTTT	CASSPGDIWADTQYF
TRBV6-1	NA	TRBJ2-3	15	TRBD2	TGTGCCATCAGTGCGGGACTAGACCCCACAGATACGCAGTATTTT	CAISAGLDPTDTQYF
TRBV9	NA	TRBJ2-7	15	TRBD2	TGTGCCAGCAGCGTAGGGGCGGGGGTAGGTAACGAGCAGTACTTC	CASSVGAGVGNEQYF
TRBV5-1	NA	TRBJ1-2	14	TRBD1	TGCGCCAGCAGCTTGGGGACAGGCGTTTGGGACTACACCTTC	CASSLGTGVWDYTF
TRBV11-2	NA	TRBJ2-7	12	NA	TGTGCCAGCAGCCCGCGGCCCTACGAGCAGTACTTC	CASSPRPYEQYF
TRBV28	few	TRBJ1-5	15	NA	TGTGCCAGCAGTTTATGGGGGGCGGCGGATCAGCCCCAGCATTTT	CASSLWGAADQPQHF